Listed below are T cell receptor beta chains from one sample, sequenced in a study of blood T cell repertoires in COVID-19. Profiling relied on immunoSEQ multiplex PCR, and the TCRdb table lists in-frame clones only, not all of them. The table records tens of thousands of clones, roughly 86% of them present only once. The sequencing input was peripheral blood. The receptors here all came from a man in his sixties with acute or convalescent COVID-19. The CDR3 runs from the conserved cysteine through the conserved F or W. D genes are given only for firm matches. Expanded clones are given a class, and other clones once, few, many or no size at all.

d_call	v_call	clone_size	j_call	cdr3_nt	cdr3_aa
NA	TRBV10-2	NA	TRBJ1-2	TGCGCCAGCAGTGAGCGTAGCCCTCTGGGTCGTGACTATGGCTACACCTTC	CASSERSPLGRDYGYTF
TRBD1	TRBV6-5	NA	TRBJ1-6	TGTGCCAGCCTATCCGGGACAGGGAATTCACCCCTCCACTTT	CASLSGTGNSPLHF
NA	TRBV30	NA	TRBJ1-6	TGTGCTAGAAAGACAGGAAATAATTCACCCCTCCACTTT	CARKTGNNSPLHF
TRBD1	TRBV27	NA	TRBJ1-2	TGTGCCAGCAGTCCACGGGACAGGTTGGCCAACTATGGCTACACCTTC	CASSPRDRLANYGYTF
TRBD2	TRBV5-1	NA	TRBJ2-3	TGCGCCAGCAGCTTGGTCCCGGGACTAGCTACAGATACGCAGTATTTT	CASSLVPGLATDTQYF
TRBD2	TRBV9	NA	TRBJ2-1	TGTGCCAGCAGCCCAGGACTAGGTGTCCTACATGAGCAGTTCTTC	CASSPGLGVLHEQFF
NA	TRBV18	NA	TRBJ1-3	TGTGCCAGCTCACCCAGGAGGATGGAGGGTGCATCTGGAAACACCATATATTTT	CASSPRRMEGASGNTIYF
NA	TRBV30	NA	TRBJ1-4	TGTGCCTGGAGTGTTGGGGCATCTAATGAAAAACTGTTTTTT	CAWSVGASNEKLFF
TRBD1	TRBV2	NA	TRBJ1-5	TGTGCCAGCAGTTTCAGGGGGGATCAGCCCCAGCATTTT	CASSFRGDQPQHF
TRBD1	TRBV4-2	NA	TRBJ2-7	TGTGCCAGCAGCCAAGGGACAGGGGTCTACGAGCAGTACTTC	CASSQGTGVYEQYF
TRBD1	TRBV11-2	NA	TRBJ1-1	TGTGCCAGCAGCTCCCTGACAGGGAGGACCACTGAAGCTTTCTTT	CASSSLTGRTTEAFF
NA	TRBV9	NA	TRBJ1-2	TGTGCCAGCAGAAGGACTTTAAGTGGGGAGTACTATGGCTACACCTTC	CASRRTLSGEYYGYTF
NA	TRBV12-3/TRBV12-4	NA	TRBJ1-1	TGTGCCAGCAGGCAGGGCTCTGAAGCTTTCTTT	CASRQGSEAFF
NA	TRBV2	medium-sized	TRBJ1-2	TGTGCCAGCAGTGTACGGGGATCGGGCTATGGCTACACCTTC	CASSVRGSGYGYTF
NA	TRBV3-1/TRBV3-2	NA	TRBJ2-1	TGTGCCAGCAGCCAATTCCTCTCCTACAATGAGCAGTTCTTC	CASSQFLSYNEQFF
TRBD1	TRBV4-2	NA	TRBJ1-6	TGTGCCAGCAGCCTAACCGGGACAGGGGCGGGGGCACCCCTCCACTTT	CASSLTGTGAGAPLHF
TRBD1	TRBV27	once	TRBJ2-7	TGTGCCAGCAGTTTATACAGGGGGTCCTACGAGCAGTACTTC	CASSLYRGSYEQYF
TRBD1	TRBV5-6	NA	TRBJ2-4	TGTGCCAGCAGCGAGGACAGGGTTCGAAACATTCAGTACTTC	CASSEDRVRNIQYF
TRBD1	TRBV25-1	NA	TRBJ1-2	TGTGCCACCAACCCAGGGGGAGTAGATGGCTACACCTTC	CATNPGGVDGYTF
NA	TRBV28	once	TRBJ1-2	TGTGCCAGCAGTTTATGGTTCAGTAAATGGGCCACTAACTATGGCTACACCTTC	CASSLWFSKWATNYGYTF
TRBD1	TRBV13	once	TRBJ1-3	TGTGCCAGCAGCTTAGGACCTCCACAGGGGCTCCAGCCTAATGGAAACACCATATATTTT	CASSLGPPQGLQPNGNTIYF
NA	TRBV10-2	NA	TRBJ1-1	TGCGCCAGCGGGGACATCCAGGTGAGTGCGACTGAAGCTTTCTTT	CASGDIQVSATEAFF
TRBD1	TRBV7-2	NA	TRBJ1-2	TGTGCCAGCAGCTTAGTGGGACAGGGCCTTAACTATGGCTACACCTTC	CASSLVGQGLNYGYTF
TRBD1	TRBV2	NA	TRBJ2-1	TGTGCCAGCCAGGGGGCAAATGAGCAGTTCTTC	CASQGANEQFF
NA	TRBV12-3/TRBV12-4	once	TRBJ2-7	TGTGCCAGCAGCCCGGACATTCTCGAGCAGTACTTC	CASSPDILEQYF
NA	TRBV18	NA	TRBJ1-4	TGTGCCAGCTCACCAGCACAGGCCAGTAATGAAAAACTGTTTTTT	CASSPAQASNEKLFF
NA	TRBV12-3/TRBV12-4	NA	TRBJ2-7	TGTGCCAGCAGTTTTAACTCTGGCTACGAGCAGTACTTC	CASSFNSGYEQYF
NA	TRBV2	NA	TRBJ2-3	TGTGCCAGCTTCCTGGGGGGTGGTCAGATAGATACGCAGTATTTT	CASFLGGGQIDTQYF
NA	TRBV7-2	NA	TRBJ2-2	TGTGCCAGCAGCTTCCCCGCAGGCGACACCGGGGAGCTGTTTTTT	CASSFPAGDTGELFF
NA	TRBV5-1	few	TRBJ2-7	TGCGCCAGCAGCTTGGAACCCCACATGCTGTACTTC	CASSLEPHMLYF
TRBD1	TRBV3-1/TRBV3-2	NA	TRBJ2-2	TGTGCCAGCAGCCAAATGGGGCAGGGGGCTGTCGGGGAGCTGTTTTTT	CASSQMGQGAVGELFF
NA	TRBV7-2	NA	TRBJ1-1	TGTGCCAGCCGGCCGGGGGGGACCAGGGAGAGCACTGAAGCTTTCTTT	CASRPGGTRESTEAFF
NA	TRBV6-6	NA	TRBJ1-2	TGTGCCAGCAGCTCCCGGGACGGGGGGCCGAATGGCTACACCTTC	CASSSRDGGPNGYTF
TRBD1	TRBV19	NA	TRBJ1-2	TGTGCCAGTACCAGCCAACCCGGGACAGGAGCCACTAACTATGGCTACACCTTC	CASTSQPGTGATNYGYTF
NA	TRBV10-3	NA	TRBJ1-4	TGTGCCATCAGTGACCCGGGACTCTCAAATGAAAAACTGTTTTTT	CAISDPGLSNEKLFF
NA	TRBV7-2	NA	TRBJ1-1	TGTGCCAGCAGCTCCCGAGGATCCTTTAGGGGTGAAGCTTTCTTT	CASSSRGSFRGEAFF
NA	TRBV21-1	NA	TRBJ1-1	TGTGCCAGCAGCAAAGTTTGGGTGCGACAGACAACACACCTCTTACTCATGAACACTGAAGCTTTCTTT	CASSKVWVRQTTHLLLMNTEAFF
NA	TRBV12-5	NA	TRBJ2-2	TGTGCTAGTGGCCGGGAGGGGGCCTCCGGGGAGCTGTTTTTT	CASGREGASGELFF